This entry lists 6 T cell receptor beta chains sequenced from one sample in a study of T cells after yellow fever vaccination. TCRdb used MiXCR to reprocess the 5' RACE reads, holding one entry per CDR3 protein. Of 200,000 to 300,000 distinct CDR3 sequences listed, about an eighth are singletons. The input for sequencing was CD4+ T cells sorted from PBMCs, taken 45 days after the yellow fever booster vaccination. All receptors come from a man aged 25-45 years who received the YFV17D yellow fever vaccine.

The chain's CDR3 is CASSHRGGGYTF. The CDR3 DNA sequence: TGTGCCAGCAGTCACAGGGGAGGTGGCTACACCTTC. The chain joins TRBV12-3 or TRBV12-4 to TRBJ1-2, with TRBD1 matching over 7 bases. V shed 5 bases, J shed 7 bases, and the junction held 4 bases outside the gene matches. This CDR3 is built from 12 residues.

CDR3 DNA: TGCAGTGCTAGCGGACGGACACCGAACACTGAAGCTTTCTTT. It yields the protein CSASGRTPNTEAFF. This chain connects TRBV20-1 to TRBJ1-1, with D perhaps TRBD1 (5 bases). The ends were cut back, 3 bases at V and 1 base at J, with 12 bases in the middle. The CDR3 is 14 amino acids. The germline gives CDR1 DFQATT, CDR2 SNEGSKA (reference sequence).

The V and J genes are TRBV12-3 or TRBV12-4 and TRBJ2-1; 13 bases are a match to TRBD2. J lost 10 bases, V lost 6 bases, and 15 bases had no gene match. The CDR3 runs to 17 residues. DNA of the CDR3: TGTGCCAGCAGACCCCAGAATACTAGCGGGAGGGCCCGGGAGCAGTTCTTC. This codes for CASRPQNTSGRAREQFF.

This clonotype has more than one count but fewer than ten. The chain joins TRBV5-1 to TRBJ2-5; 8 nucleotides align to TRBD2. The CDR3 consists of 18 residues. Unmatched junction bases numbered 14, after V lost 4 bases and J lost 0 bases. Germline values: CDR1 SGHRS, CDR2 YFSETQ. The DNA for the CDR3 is TGCGCCAGCAGCCCCGCCCCACACGGGACTAGGGACCAAGAGACCCAGTACTTC. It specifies CASSPAPHGTRDQETQYF.

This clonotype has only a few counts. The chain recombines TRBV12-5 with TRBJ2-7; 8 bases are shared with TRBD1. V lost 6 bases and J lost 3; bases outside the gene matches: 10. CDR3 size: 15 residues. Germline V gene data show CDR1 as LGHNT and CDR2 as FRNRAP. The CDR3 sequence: CASGSDRAISYEQYF. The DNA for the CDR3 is TGTGCTAGTGGCTCGGACAGGGCCATAAGCTACGAGCAGTACTTC.

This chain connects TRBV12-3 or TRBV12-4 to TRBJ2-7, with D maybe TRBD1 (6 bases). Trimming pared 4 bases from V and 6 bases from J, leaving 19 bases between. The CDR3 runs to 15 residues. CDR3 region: CASSSTDSGFAEQYF. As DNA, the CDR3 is TGTGCCAGCAGTTCGACGGACAGTGGATTTGCCGAGCAGTACTTC.